A selection of T cell receptor beta chains follows, all from one sample in a study of response to subunit inactivated influenza vaccine. TCRdb called the RT-PCR reads again in MiXCR, with one record for every CDR3 protein. The sample comprises 500,000 to 600,000 distinct CDR3 sequences, more than 15% of which are singletons, and less than 4% rests with the top ten. The sequencing used CD4+ T cells sorted from PBMCs, collected roughly 24 months after vaccination. All receptors come from a man aged 45 to 70 who received an inactivated influenza vaccine. CDR3s include the opening cysteine and the closing phenylalanine or tryptophan. The D gene is left open where the match is weak. Size is omitted from some rows. Given values are once, few, many or a class for expanded clones.

v_call	j_call	d_call	clone_size	cdr3_nt	cdr3_aa
TRBV7-2	TRBJ2-5	TRBD2	few	TGTGCCAGCAGCCTGTTACTAGCGGGGGGACAAGAGACCCAGTACTTC	CASSLLLAGGQETQYF
TRBV10-3	TRBJ1-1	-	many	TGTGCCATCAGTGAGTCGTCTGACACTGAAGCTTTCTTT	CAISESSDTEAFF
TRBV6-2/TRBV6-3	TRBJ2-1	TRBD2	-	TGTGCCAGCAGTTACTCGGGGAGGGTACGGTGGCGTGATGAGCAGTTCTTC	CASSYSGRVRWRDEQFF
TRBV20-1	TRBJ2-7	TRBD2	-	TGCAGTGCTAGAGACAGTCTAGCGGGACGGGGTCACGAGCAGTACTTC	CSARDSLAGRGHEQYF
TRBV20-1	TRBJ2-2	-	few	TGCAGTGCTAGAGATCAAAGGGGTCCCGGGGAGCTGTTTTTT	CSARDQRGPGELFF
TRBV7-3	TRBJ2-3	-	-	TGTGCCAGCAGCTTAACATGGTTAGATACGCAGTATTTT	CASSLTWLDTQYF
TRBV6-2/TRBV6-3	TRBJ1-5	-	few	TGTGCCAGCAGTTACTCGACGCATCGACCAAATCAGCCCCAGCATTTT	CASSYSTHRPNQPQHF
TRBV6-1	TRBJ2-1	TRBD2	-	TGTGCCAGCAGCGTAGCGGGAGCGAACAATGAGCAGTTCTTC	CASSVAGANNEQFF
TRBV6-2/TRBV6-3	TRBJ2-5	TRBD2	-	TGTGCCAGCAGTTACCCCGGGACTAGCGGCGTTCAGTACTTC	CASSYPGTSGVQYF
TRBV3-1	TRBJ1-2	-	-	TGTGCCAGCAGCCAGGATAGCTATGGCTACACCTTC	CASSQDSYGYTF
TRBV28	TRBJ1-6	-	-	TGTGCCAGCAACGACGAGGGATTGCTGGATTCACCCCTCCACTTT	CASNDEGLLDSPLHF
TRBV11-2	TRBJ1-1	-	many	TGTGCCAGCAGCCCTCCGGGGGGAGACACTGAAGCTTTCTTT	CASSPPGGDTEAFF
TRBV25-1	TRBJ2-7	TRBD2	many	TGTGCCAGCAGGTCCGGGGGGAGCTACGAGCAGTACTTC	CASRSGGSYEQYF
TRBV12-3/TRBV12-4	TRBJ2-2	-	many	TGTGCCAGCAGCAGACGCACCGGGGAGCTGTTTTTT	CASSRRTGELFF
TRBV5-1	TRBJ2-3	TRBD2	many	TGCGCCAGCAGCTTGGGCTTTCCGGGACTAGCGGGAGTCCCGAAACCGGAGCAGTATTTT	CASSLGFPGLAGVPKPEQYF
TRBV4-3	TRBJ1-1	-	-	TGCGCCAGCAGCCAGGGGGTGGAAACTGAAGCTTTCTTT	CASSQGVETEAFF
TRBV24-1	TRBJ1-5	-	-	TGTGCCACCGCCCCTCGGCAGTGGAGGCAGCCCCAGCATTTT	CATAPRQWRQPQHF
TRBV28	TRBJ2-4	-	-	TGTGCCAGCAGTTTGACTTTGGAGACTCAGTACTTC	CASSLTLETQYF
TRBV9	TRBJ2-2	-	many	TGTGCCAGCAGCGCTCATATAGCGTCCGCGAACACCGGGGAGCTGTTTTTT	CASSAHIASANTGELFF
TRBV10-3	TRBJ2-2	-	-	TGTGCCATAAGGGACGGTTACACCGGGGAGCTGTTTTTT	CAIRDGYTGELFF
TRBV12-3/TRBV12-4	TRBJ1-6	-	many	TGTGCCAGCAGTTTTGGAGGGTTTCGATCACCCCTCCACTTT	CASSFGGFRSPLHF
TRBV7-2	TRBJ1-2	-	few	TGTGCCAGCAGGTCCGAGCCGCGGCGGGGGGGCTATGGCTACACCTTC	CASRSEPRRGGYGYTF